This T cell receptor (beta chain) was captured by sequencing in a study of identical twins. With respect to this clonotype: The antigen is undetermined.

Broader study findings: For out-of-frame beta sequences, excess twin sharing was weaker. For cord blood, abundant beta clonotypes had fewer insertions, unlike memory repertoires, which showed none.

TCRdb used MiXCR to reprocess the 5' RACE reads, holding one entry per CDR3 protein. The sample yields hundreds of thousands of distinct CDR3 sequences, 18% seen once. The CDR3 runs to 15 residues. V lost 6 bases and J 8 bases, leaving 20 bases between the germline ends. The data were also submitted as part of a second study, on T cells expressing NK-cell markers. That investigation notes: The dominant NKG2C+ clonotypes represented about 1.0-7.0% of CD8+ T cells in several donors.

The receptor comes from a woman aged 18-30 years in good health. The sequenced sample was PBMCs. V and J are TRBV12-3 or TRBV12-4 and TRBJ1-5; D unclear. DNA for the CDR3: TGTGCCAGCAGCCCCCGGCAAGGCTTTGGGGAGCCCCAGCATTTT. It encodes CASSPRQGFGEPQHF.